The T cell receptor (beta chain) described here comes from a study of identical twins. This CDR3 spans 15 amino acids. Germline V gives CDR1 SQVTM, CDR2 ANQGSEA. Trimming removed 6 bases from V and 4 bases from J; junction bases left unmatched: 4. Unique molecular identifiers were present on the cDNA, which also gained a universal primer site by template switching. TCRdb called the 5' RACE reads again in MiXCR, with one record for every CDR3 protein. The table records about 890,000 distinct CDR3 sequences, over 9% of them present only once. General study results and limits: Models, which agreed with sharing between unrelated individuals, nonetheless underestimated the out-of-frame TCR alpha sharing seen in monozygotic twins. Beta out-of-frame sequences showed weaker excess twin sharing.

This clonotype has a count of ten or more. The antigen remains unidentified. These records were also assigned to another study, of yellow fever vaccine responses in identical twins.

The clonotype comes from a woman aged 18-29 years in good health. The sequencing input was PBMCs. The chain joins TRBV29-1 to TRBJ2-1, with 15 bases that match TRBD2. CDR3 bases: TGCAGCGTGGAGGGACTAGCGGGGGGATACAATGAGCAGTTCTTC. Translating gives CSVEGLAGGYNEQFF.